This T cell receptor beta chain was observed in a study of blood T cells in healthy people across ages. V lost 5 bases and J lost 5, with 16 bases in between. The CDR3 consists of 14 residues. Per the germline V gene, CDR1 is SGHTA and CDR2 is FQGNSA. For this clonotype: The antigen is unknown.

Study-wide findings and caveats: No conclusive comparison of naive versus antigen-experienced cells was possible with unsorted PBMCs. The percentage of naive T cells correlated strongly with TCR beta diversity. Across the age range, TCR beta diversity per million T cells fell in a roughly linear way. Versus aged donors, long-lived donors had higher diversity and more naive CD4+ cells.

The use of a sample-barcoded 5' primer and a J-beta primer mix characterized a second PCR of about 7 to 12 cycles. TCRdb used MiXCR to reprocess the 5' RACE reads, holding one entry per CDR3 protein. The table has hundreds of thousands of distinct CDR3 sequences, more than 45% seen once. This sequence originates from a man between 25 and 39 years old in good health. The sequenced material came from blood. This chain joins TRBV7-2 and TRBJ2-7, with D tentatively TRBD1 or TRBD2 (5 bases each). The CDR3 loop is CASSLRGGLNEQYF. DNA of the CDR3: TGTGCCAGCAGCCTGAGGGGTGGACTGAACGAGCAGTACTTC.